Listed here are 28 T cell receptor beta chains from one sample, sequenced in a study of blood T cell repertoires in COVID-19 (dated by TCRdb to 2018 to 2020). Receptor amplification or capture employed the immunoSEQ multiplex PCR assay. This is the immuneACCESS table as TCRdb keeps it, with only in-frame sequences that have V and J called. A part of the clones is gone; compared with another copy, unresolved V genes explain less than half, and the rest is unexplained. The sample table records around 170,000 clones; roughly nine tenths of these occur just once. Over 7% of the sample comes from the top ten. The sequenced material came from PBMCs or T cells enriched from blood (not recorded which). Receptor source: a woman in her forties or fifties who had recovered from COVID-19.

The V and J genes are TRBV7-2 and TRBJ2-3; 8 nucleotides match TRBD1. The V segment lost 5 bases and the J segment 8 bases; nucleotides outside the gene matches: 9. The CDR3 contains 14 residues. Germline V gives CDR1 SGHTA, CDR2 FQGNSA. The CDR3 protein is CASSRSRGQGTQYF. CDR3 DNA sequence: TGTGCCAGCAGCAGAAGCAGGGGGCAGGGTACGCAGTATTTT.

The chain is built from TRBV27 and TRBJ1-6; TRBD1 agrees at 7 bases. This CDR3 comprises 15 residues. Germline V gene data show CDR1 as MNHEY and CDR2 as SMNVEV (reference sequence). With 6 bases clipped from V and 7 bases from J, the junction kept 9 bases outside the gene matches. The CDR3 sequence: CASRLANRGNSPLHF. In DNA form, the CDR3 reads TGTGCCAGCAGACTTGCCAACAGGGGCAATTCACCCCTCCACTTT.

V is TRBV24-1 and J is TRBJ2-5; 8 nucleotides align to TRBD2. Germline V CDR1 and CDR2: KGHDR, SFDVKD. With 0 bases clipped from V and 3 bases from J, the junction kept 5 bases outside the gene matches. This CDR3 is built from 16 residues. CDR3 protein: CATSDLQREREETQYF. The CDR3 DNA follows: TGTGCCACCAGTGATTTGCAGCGGGAGCGCGAAGAGACCCAGTACTTC.

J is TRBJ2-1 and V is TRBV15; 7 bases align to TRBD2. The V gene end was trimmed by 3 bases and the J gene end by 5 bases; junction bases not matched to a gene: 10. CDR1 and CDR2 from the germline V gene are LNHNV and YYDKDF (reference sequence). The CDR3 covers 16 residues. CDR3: CATSSQVVAGDNEQFF. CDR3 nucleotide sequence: TGTGCCACCAGCAGTCAGGTAGTTGCGGGGGACAATGAGCAGTTCTTC.

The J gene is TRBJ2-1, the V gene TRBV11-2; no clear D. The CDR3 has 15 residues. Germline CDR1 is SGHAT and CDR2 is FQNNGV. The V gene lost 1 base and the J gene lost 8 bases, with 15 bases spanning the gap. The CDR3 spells CASSLGLEASDEQFF. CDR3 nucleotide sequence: TGTGCCAGCAGCTTAGGGCTAGAGGCTTCGGATGAGCAGTTCTTC. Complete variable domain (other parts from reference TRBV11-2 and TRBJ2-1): EAGVAQSPRYKIIEKRQSVAFWCNPISGHATLYWYQQILGQGPKLLIQFQNNGVVDDSQLPKDRFSAERLKGVDSTLKIQPAKLEDSAVYLCASSLGLEASDEQFFGPGTRLTVL.

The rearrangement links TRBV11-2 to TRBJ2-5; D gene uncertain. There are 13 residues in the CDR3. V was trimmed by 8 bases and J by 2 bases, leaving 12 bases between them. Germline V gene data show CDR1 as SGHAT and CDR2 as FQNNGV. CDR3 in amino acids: CASSRTVQETQYF. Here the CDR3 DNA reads TGTGCCAGCTCCCGAACAGTACAAGAGACCCAGTACTTC.

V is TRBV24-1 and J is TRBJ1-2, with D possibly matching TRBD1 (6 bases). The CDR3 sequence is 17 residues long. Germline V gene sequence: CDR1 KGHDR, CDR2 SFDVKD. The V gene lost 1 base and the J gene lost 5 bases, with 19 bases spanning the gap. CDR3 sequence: CATSDFLPWGTSYGYTF. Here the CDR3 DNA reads TGTGCCACCAGTGATTTCCTCCCGTGGGGGACATCGTATGGCTACACCTTC.

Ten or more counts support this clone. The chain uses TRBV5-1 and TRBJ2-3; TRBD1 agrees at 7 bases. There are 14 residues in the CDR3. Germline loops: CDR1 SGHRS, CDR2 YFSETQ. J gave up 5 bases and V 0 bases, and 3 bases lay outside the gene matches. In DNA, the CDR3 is TGCGCCAGCAGCTTGGGAAGGGGGCAAGATACGCAGTATTTT. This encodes CASSLGRGQDTQYF.

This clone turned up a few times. CDR3 sequence reads: CASSMDRTSNQPQHF. The CDR3 DNA follows: TGTGCCAGTAGTATGGACAGGACCAGCAATCAGCCCCAGCATTTT. V is TRBV19 and J is TRBJ1-5; TRBD1 agrees at 7 bases. Germline CDR1 and CDR2: LNHDA and SQIVND (reference sequence). J gave up 1 base and V 3 bases, and 3 bases lay outside the gene matches. This CDR3 spans 15 amino acids.

This CDR3 reads CATSDLKGQGGYTF. For the CDR3, the DNA is TGTGCCACCAGTGATTTGAAAGGGCAGGGAGGCTACACCTTC. V usage is TRBV24-1 and J usage is TRBJ1-2; weak D call: TRBD1 (5 bases). CDR3 length equals 14 residues. Per germline, CDR1 KGHDR and CDR2 SFDVKD. V lost 0 bases and J 8 bases, leaving 12 bases between the germline ends.

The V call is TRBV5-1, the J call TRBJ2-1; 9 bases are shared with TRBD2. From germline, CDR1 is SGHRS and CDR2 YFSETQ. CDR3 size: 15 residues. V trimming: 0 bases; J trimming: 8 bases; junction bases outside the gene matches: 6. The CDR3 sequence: CASSLVAGGPYEQFF. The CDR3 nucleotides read TGCGCCAGCAGCTTGGTGGCGGGAGGGCCCTATGAGCAGTTCTTC.

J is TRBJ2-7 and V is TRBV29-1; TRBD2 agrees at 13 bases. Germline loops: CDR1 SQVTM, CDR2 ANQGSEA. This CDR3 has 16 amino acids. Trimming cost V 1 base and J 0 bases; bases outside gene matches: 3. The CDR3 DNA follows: TGCAGCGTTGAAGGGGGACTAGCGGGAAGCTCCTACGAGCAGTACTTC. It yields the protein CSVEGGLAGSSYEQYF.

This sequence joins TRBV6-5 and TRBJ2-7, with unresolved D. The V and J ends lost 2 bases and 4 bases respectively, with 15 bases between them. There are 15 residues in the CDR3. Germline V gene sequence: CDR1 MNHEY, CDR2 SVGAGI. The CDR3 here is CASSYADVRSYEQYF. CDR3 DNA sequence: TGTGCCAGCAGTTACGCAGACGTACGGAGTTACGAGCAGTACTTC.

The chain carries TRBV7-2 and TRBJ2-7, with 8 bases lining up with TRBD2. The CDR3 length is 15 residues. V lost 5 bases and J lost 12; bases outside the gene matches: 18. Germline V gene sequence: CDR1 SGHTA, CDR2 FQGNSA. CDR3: CASSLGLVAGNRLYF. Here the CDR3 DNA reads TGTGCCAGCAGCCTCGGTTTGGTAGCGGGAAACAGGCTGTACTTC.

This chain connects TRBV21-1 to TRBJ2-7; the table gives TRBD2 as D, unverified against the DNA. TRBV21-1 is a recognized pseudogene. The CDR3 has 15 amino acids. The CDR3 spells CASSARRGWIYEQYF. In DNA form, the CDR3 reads TGTGCCAGCAGTGCTAGGAGGGGATGGATCTACGAGCAGTACTTC.

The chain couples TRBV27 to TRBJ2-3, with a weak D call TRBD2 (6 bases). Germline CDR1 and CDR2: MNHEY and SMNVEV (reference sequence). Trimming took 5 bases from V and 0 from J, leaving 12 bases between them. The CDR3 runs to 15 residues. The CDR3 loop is CASSGRGRSTDTQYF. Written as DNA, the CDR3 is TGTGCCAGCAGTGGGCGGGGAAGAAGCACAGATACGCAGTATTTT.

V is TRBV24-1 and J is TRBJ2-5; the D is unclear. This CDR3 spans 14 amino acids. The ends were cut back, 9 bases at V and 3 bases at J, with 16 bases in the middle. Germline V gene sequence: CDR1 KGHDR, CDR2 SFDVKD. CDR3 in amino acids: CATAHSVGEETQYF. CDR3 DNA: TGTGCCACCGCCCATTCGGTCGGAGAAGAGACCCAGTACTTC.

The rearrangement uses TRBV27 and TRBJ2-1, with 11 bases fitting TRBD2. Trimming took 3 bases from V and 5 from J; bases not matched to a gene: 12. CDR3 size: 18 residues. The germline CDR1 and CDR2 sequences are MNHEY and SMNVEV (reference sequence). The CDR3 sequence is CASSFWRTSGSINNEQFF. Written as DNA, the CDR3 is TGTGCCAGCAGTTTTTGGCGAACTAGCGGGAGTATCAACAATGAGCAGTTCTTC.

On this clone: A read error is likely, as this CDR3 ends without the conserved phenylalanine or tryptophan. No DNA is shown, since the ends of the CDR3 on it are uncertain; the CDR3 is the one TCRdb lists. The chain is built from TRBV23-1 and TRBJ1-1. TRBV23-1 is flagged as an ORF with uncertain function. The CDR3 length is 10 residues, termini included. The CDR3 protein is CASSRDAGRD.

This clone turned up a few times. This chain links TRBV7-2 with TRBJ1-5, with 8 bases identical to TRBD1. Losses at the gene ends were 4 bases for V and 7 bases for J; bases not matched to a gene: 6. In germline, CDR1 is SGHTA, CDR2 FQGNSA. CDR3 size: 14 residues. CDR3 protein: CASSSGQGLQPQHF. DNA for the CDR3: TGTGCCAGCAGCTCAGGACAGGGACTCCAGCCCCAGCATTTT.

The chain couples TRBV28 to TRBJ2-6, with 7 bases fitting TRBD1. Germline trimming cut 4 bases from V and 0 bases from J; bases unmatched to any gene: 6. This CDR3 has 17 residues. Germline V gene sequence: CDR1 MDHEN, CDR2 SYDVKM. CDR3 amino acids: CASSSGQARSGANVLTF. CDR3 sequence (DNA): TGTGCCAGCAGTTCTGGACAGGCTCGCTCTGGGGCCAACGTCCTGACTTTC.

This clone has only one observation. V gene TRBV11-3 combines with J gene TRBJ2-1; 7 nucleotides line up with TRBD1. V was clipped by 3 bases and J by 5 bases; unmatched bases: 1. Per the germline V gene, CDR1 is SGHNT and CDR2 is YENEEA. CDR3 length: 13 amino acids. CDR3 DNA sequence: TGTGCCAGCAGCTTGGGACAGAACAATGAGCAGTTCTTC. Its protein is CASSLGQNNEQFF.

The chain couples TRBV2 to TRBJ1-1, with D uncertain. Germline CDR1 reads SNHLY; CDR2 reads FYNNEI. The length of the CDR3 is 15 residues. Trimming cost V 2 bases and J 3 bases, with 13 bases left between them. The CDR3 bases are TGTGCCAGCAGTGAAACGGGAAATCGGTACACTGAAGCTTTCTTT. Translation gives CASSETGNRYTEAFF.

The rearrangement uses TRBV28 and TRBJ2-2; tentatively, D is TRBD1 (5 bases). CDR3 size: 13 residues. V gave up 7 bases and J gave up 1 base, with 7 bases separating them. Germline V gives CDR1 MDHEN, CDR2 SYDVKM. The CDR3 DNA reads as TGTGCCAGCATGGGGCAGAACACCGGGGAGCTGTTTTTT. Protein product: CASMGQNTGELFF.

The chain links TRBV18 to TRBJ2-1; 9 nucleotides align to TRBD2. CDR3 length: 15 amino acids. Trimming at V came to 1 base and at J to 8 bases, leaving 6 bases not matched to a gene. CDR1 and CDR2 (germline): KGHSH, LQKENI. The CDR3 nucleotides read TGTGCCAGCTCACCACGAGCGGGAGGCGGCGATGAGCAGTTCTTC. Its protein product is CASSPRAGGGDEQFF. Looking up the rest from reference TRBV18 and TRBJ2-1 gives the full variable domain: NAGVMQNPRHLVRRRGQEARLRCSPMKGHSHVYWYRQLPEEGLKFMVYLQKENIIDESGMPKERFSAEFPKEGPSILRIQQVVRGDSAAYFCASSPRAGGGDEQFFGPGTRLTVL.

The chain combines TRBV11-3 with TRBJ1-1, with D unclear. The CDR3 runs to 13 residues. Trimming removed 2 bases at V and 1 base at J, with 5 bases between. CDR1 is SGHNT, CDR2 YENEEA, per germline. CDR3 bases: TGTGCCAGCAGCTTAAGCACGAACACTGAAGCTTTCTTT. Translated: CASSLSTNTEAFF.

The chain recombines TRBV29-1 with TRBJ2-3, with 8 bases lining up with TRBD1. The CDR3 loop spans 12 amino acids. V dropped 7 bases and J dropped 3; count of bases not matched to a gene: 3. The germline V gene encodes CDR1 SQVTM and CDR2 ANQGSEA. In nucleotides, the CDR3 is TGCAGCGCCTGGACAGGGACAGATACGCAGTATTTT. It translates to CSAWTGTDTQYF.

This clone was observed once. The CDR3 nucleotides read TGTGCCAGCAGCTCCGACAGGGGGGAAGCCCAGTACTTC. It codes for CASSSDRGEAQYF. V and J are TRBV7-2 and TRBJ2-5; 9 bases agree with TRBD1. The CDR3 contains 13 residues. CDR1 is SGHTA and CDR2 is FQGNSA in the germline V gene. With 4 bases clipped from V and 9 bases from J, the junction kept 6 bases outside the gene matches.